The 29 T cell receptor beta chains below all came from one sample that was sequenced in a study of control samples from healthy donors and cancer patients. Data came from immunoSEQ multiplex PCR; TCRdb stores just in-frame clones and leaves some out. This table has some 250,000 clones, about 80% appearing once. Material: PBMCs. All receptors come from a woman aged 60-75 years with lung cancer.

This clone showed up just once. This rearrangement joins TRBV18 to TRBJ2-3, with TRBD1 matching 8 bases. Trimming took 5 bases from V and 5 from J; bases not matched to a gene: 9. This CDR3 is built from 15 residues. Germline CDR1 and CDR2: KGHSH and LQKENI. DNA of the CDR3: TGTGCCAGCTCATGGGAGACAGGGGTGAGAGATACGCAGTATTTT. Protein: CASSWETGVRDTQYF. Combining the CDR3 with reference TRBV18 and TRBJ2-3 gives the whole variable domain NAGVMQNPRHLVRRRGQEARLRCSPMKGHSHVYWYRQLPEEGLKFMVYLQKENIIDESGMPKERFSAEFPKEGPSILRIQQVVRGDSAAYFCASSWETGVRDTQYFGPGTRLTVL.

The chain is built from TRBV27 and TRBJ1-6; D uncertain. V lost 5 bases to trimming and J lost 10 bases, with 12 bases between them. Germline CDR1 reads MNHEY; CDR2 reads SMNVEV (reference sequence). The CDR3 contains 13 residues. The CDR3 nucleotides are TGTGCCAGCAGTCCTTGGACTGAATCACCCCTCCACTTT. It specifies CASSPWTESPLHF.

This clone was recorded once. This chain connects TRBV20-1 to TRBJ2-5; no firm D call. V lost 0 bases and J lost 2, with 1 base in between. Germline CDR1 DFQATT, CDR2 SNEGSKA (reference sequence). The CDR3 covers 11 residues. The CDR3: CSAREQETQYF. For the CDR3, the DNA is TGCAGTGCTAGAGAACAAGAGACCCAGTACTTC.

J is TRBJ2-3 and V is TRBV6-2 or TRBV6-3, with D perhaps matching TRBD1 (5 bases). Germline CDR1 and CDR2: MNHEY and SVGEGT. The CDR3 covers 13 residues. Trimming removed 0 bases at V and 5 bases at J, with 6 bases between. The CDR3, as DNA: TGTGCCAGCAGTTACTCGGGGCTAGATACGCAGTATTTT. This encodes CASSYSGLDTQYF.

This clone was observed once. CDR3 protein: CASSKPEYTIYF. CDR3 bases: TGTGCCAGCTCTAAGCCCGAATACACCATATATTTT. The genes are TRBV5-6 and TRBJ1-3; D gene unclear. This CDR3 region has 12 residues. CDR1 is SGHDT, CDR2 YYEEEE, per germline. V shed 7 bases and J shed 8 bases, with 13 bases lying between them.

The genes are TRBV7-2 and TRBJ2-3; D unclear. V shed 1 base and J shed 1 base, with 12 bases lying between them. Germline V gene lookup returns CDR1 SGHTA and CDR2 FQGNSA. The CDR3 runs to 16 residues. The CDR3 is CASSLVSSARTDTQYF. The CDR3 DNA is TGTGCCAGCAGCTTAGTTTCCAGCGCCCGCACAGATACGCAGTATTTT.

The chain combines TRBV11-2 with TRBJ1-4; 11 bases are a match to TRBD1. With 5 bases clipped from V and 6 bases from J, the junction kept 8 bases outside the gene matches. The CDR3 has 16 residues. CDR1 is SGHAT and CDR2 is FQNNGV in the germline V gene. CDR3 sequence: CASSLRGDRGYEKLFF. CDR3 DNA sequence: TGTGCCAGCAGCCTTCGGGGGGACAGGGGGTATGAAAAACTGTTTTTT.

The V and J genes are TRBV28 and TRBJ2-7; 7 bases match TRBD1. Losses at the gene ends were 5 bases for V and 3 bases for J; bases not matched to a gene: 7. Germline-derived CDR1 and CDR2 are MDHEN and SYDVKM. The CDR3 has 14 residues. The CDR3 sequence is CASSTGTEVYEQYF. The CDR3 region has the DNA TGTGCCAGCAGTACCGGGACAGAAGTCTACGAGCAGTACTTC.

The DNA of the CDR3 is TGTGCCAGCAGCGACCAACATCGGACAGGACGGGACACTGAAGCTTTCTTT. It is translated as CASSDQHRTGRDTEAFF. The chain uses TRBV9 and TRBJ1-1; TRBD1 aligns across 7 bases. The V and J ends lost 3 bases and 3 bases, in that order; junction bases with no gene match: 14. The CDR3 has 17 residues. CDR1 and CDR2 (germline): SGDLS, YYNGEE.

The chain employs TRBV6-5 and TRBJ1-2; 9 nucleotides line up with TRBD1. The CDR3 has 15 residues. CDR1 and CDR2 from the germline V gene are MNHEY and SVGAGI. V trimming: 6 bases; J trimming: 8 bases; junction bases outside the gene matches: 13. Here the CDR3 DNA reads TGTGCCAGCAGCCTCAACCCGGGACAGGGCTTGGGCTACACCTTC. Amino acid sequence: CASSLNPGQGLGYTF.

This clone was detected only a few times. The chain couples TRBV9 to TRBJ1-5, with unresolved D. The CDR3 totals 13 residues. The germline V gene encodes CDR1 SGDLS and CDR2 YYNGEE. The V gene lost 0 bases and the J gene lost 6 bases, with 7 bases spanning the gap. CDR3: CASSVGDLQPQHF. CDR3 nucleotide sequence: TGTGCCAGCAGCGTAGGGGATCTTCAGCCCCAGCATTTT.

The gene calls are TRBV19 and TRBJ2-1; D is possibly TRBD2 (6 bases). V was shortened by 4 bases and J by 6 bases, with 22 bases between the two germline ends. There are 17 residues in the CDR3. CDR1 and CDR2 (germline): LNHDA, SQIVND (reference sequence). CDR3 nucleotide sequence: TGTGCCAGTAGTAAGGTCGGGCTGCCATGGAGGGGCAATGAGCAGTTCTTC. Encoded protein: CASSKVGLPWRGNEQFF. The whole variable domain, filled in from reference TRBV19 and TRBJ2-1, reads DGGITQSPKYLFRKEGQNVTLSCEQNLNHDAMYWYRQDPGQGLRLIYYSQIVNDFQKGDIAEGYSVSREKKESFPLTVTSAQKNPTAFYLCASSKVGLPWRGNEQFFGPGTRLTVL.

This sequence joins TRBV12-5 and TRBJ2-3, with 8 bases aligning to TRBD1. V shed 1 base, J shed 3 bases, and the junction held 0 bases outside the gene matches. Germline V gene lookup returns CDR1 LGHNT and CDR2 FRNRAP. The CDR3 covers 14 residues. The CDR3, as DNA: TGTGCTAGTGGTTTGGGGACAGGGACAGATACGCAGTATTTT. This encodes CASGLGTGTDTQYF.

J is TRBJ1-1 and V is TRBV18; no reliable D call. Germline CDR1 KGHSH, CDR2 LQKENI. The germline V and J ends were trimmed by 4 bases and 4 bases, with 16 bases remaining between them. CDR3 length equals 15 residues. The DNA of the CDR3 is TGTGCCAGCTCACAGTCTCAGGTTGGTGGCACTGAAGCTTTCTTT. As protein: CASSQSQVGGTEAFF.

V gene TRBV5-1 combines with J gene TRBJ2-3; D remains unclear. V shed 6 bases and J shed 4 bases, with 18 bases lying between them. The CDR3 is 15 residues long. From germline, CDR1 is SGHRS and CDR2 YFSETQ. CDR3 DNA sequence: TGCGCCAGCAACCTAATGGGGTCCCGTGCAGATACGCAGTATTTT. Its translation is CASNLMGSRADTQYF.

The rearrangement links TRBV20-1 to TRBJ1-4; no definite D call. CDR1 is DFQATT, CDR2 SNEGSKA, per germline (reference sequence). The CDR3 length is 12 residues. Between the trimmed V and J ends, which lost 3 bases and 8 bases, there was a span of 10 bases. The CDR3 region has the DNA TGCAGTGCTAGTCTACTTGGGGAAAAACTGTTTTTT. Protein product: CSASLLGEKLFF.

The rearrangement joins TRBV5-1 to TRBJ2-2; D is possibly TRBD1 or TRBD2 (5 bases each). The V and J ends lost 5 bases and 0 bases respectively, with 11 bases between them. Germline V gene sequence: CDR1 SGHRS, CDR2 YFSETQ. The CDR3 runs to 15 residues. CDR3 nucleotide sequence: TGCGCCAGCAGACGGGACGGTACGAACACCGGGGAGCTGTTTTTT. The encoded protein is CASRRDGTNTGELFF.

V gene TRBV19 combines with J gene TRBJ1-4; no clear D. Germline-derived CDR1 and CDR2 are LNHDA and SQIVND (reference sequence). CDR3 length: 16 amino acids. V shed 6 bases and J shed 8 bases, with 22 bases lying between them. The CDR3 region has the DNA TGTGCCAGTAGCACCGAAGGGATCATATCTTCCGAAAAACTGTTTTTT. Its translation: CASSTEGIISSEKLFF.

The genes are TRBV9 and TRBJ2-1, with D hard to call. With 2 bases removed from V and 6 bases from J, the gap between germline ends came to 15 bases. The length of the CDR3 is 15 residues. Germline V CDR1 and CDR2: SGDLS, YYNGEE. CDR3 loop: CASSVRPGLPNEQFF. The DNA for the CDR3 is TGTGCCAGCAGCGTCCGACCGGGCCTACCCAATGAGCAGTTCTTC.

This clone was picked up a small number of times. J is TRBJ1-2 and V is TRBV7-8; the match to TRBD1 covers 9 bases. The CDR3 has 15 amino acids. CDR1 SGHVS and CDR2 FQNEAQ come from the germline V gene. The V gene end was trimmed by 1 base and the J gene end by 7 bases; junction bases not matched to a gene: 7. Here the CDR3 DNA reads TGTGCCAGCAGCTTAGTCCGGACAGGGGTATCTGGCTACACCTTC. Encoded protein: CASSLVRTGVSGYTF. Based on the CDR3 plus reference TRBV7-8 and TRBJ1-2, the full variable domain is GAGVSQSPRYKVAKRGQDVALRCDPISGHVSLFWYQQALGQGPEFLTYFQNEAQLDKSGLPSDRFFAERPEGSVSTLKIQRTQQEDSAVYLCASSLVRTGVSGYTFGSGTRLTVV.

CDR3 DNA sequence: TGTGCCAGCAGCTCCCCCGGGAGTTACAATGAGCAGTTCTTC. It encodes CASSSPGSYNEQFF. The V call is TRBV7-3, the J call TRBJ2-1, with D tentatively TRBD2 (6 bases). The germline V gene encodes CDR1 SGHTA and CDR2 FQGTGA. This CDR3 has 14 residues. Between the trimmed V and J ends, which lost 4 bases and 4 bases, there was a span of 11 bases.

The chain couples TRBV5-1 to TRBJ1-6, with D perhaps TRBD1 (5 bases). With 4 bases removed from V and 9 bases from J, the gap between germline ends came to 17 bases. Germline assignment: CDR1 SGHRS and CDR2 YFSETQ. The CDR3 has 15 amino acids. CDR3 in DNA: TGCGCCAGCAGCCGGGGACCGGAGGAGAGTTCACCCCTCCACTTT. Translated: CASSRGPEESSPLHF.

V is TRBV28 and J is TRBJ2-7; D might be TRBD2 (6 bases). Between the trimmed V and J ends, which lost 3 bases and 0 bases, there was a span of 9 bases. Germline V gene sequence: CDR1 MDHEN, CDR2 SYDVKM. The CDR3 is made up of 14 amino acids. DNA of the CDR3: TGTGCCAGCAGTTTGCAGCGGGTCTCCTACGAGCAGTACTTC. It translates to CASSLQRVSYEQYF.

This clone was recorded many times. The chain is built from TRBV28 and TRBJ2-7; the match to TRBD1 covers 10 bases. Losses at the gene ends were 6 bases for V and 2 bases for J; bases not matched to a gene: 7. In germline, CDR1 is MDHEN, CDR2 SYDVKM. The CDR3 contains 15 residues. This chain's CDR3 is CASSETGGTPYEQYF. DNA of the CDR3: TGTGCCAGCAGCGAGACAGGGGGCACGCCCTACGAGCAGTACTTC.

V gene TRBV11-2 combines with J gene TRBJ2-1; 8 bases are a match to TRBD2. CDR1 is SGHAT and CDR2 is FQNNGV in the germline V gene. Trimming took 0 bases from V and 6 from J; bases not matched to a gene: 7. This CDR3 is 16 amino acids long. CDR3 bases: TGTGCCAGCAGCTTAGATAGAGTAGCGGGGCTCAATGAGCAGTTCTTC. This encodes CASSLDRVAGLNEQFF.

The chain carries TRBV28 and TRBJ1-2; no clear D gene. Germline V lookup: CDR1 MDHEN, CDR2 SYDVKM. CDR3 length: 13 amino acids. Trimming removed 3 bases at V and 6 bases at J, with 11 bases between. CDR3 amino acids: CASSFSGFDGYTF. CDR3 in DNA: TGTGCCAGCAGTTTTTCGGGTTTTGATGGCTACACCTTC.

The chain uses TRBV5-1 and TRBJ2-1, with no clear D. Trimming cost V 4 bases and J 0 bases, with 11 bases left between them. This CDR3 is built from 15 residues. CDR1 is SGHRS, CDR2 YFSETQ, per germline. The CDR3 sequence is CASSGDHSSYNEQFF. The CDR3, as DNA: TGCGCCAGCAGCGGCGACCATAGCTCCTACAATGAGCAGTTCTTC.

The J gene is TRBJ2-4, the V gene TRBV5-1; 10 bases are shared with TRBD2. Germline loops: CDR1 SGHRS, CDR2 YFSETQ. V dropped 0 bases and J dropped 5; count of bases not matched to a gene: 11. The CDR3 runs 18 residues. The CDR3 DNA is TGCGCCAGCAGCTTGGGACTAGCGGGTGTCCCAGGGGAAAACATTCAGTACTTC. This encodes CASSLGLAGVPGENIQYF. The variable domain in full, completed from reference TRBV5-1 and TRBJ2-4, reads KAGVTQTPRYLIKTRGQQVTLSCSPISGHRSVSWYQQTPGQGLQFLFEYFSETQRNKGNFPGRFSGRQFSNSRSEMNVSTLELGDSALYLCASSLGLAGVPGENIQYFGAGTRLSVL.

In DNA form, the CDR3 reads TGTGCCTGGACCTCAACGTACCAAGAGACCCAGTACTTC. Translated, it gives CAWTSTYQETQYF. The chain has TRBV30 and TRBJ2-5, with no clear D. The CDR3 contains 13 residues. The V and J ends lost 4 bases and 0 bases respectively, with 9 bases between them. In germline, CDR1 is GTSNPN, CDR2 SVGIG (reference sequence).